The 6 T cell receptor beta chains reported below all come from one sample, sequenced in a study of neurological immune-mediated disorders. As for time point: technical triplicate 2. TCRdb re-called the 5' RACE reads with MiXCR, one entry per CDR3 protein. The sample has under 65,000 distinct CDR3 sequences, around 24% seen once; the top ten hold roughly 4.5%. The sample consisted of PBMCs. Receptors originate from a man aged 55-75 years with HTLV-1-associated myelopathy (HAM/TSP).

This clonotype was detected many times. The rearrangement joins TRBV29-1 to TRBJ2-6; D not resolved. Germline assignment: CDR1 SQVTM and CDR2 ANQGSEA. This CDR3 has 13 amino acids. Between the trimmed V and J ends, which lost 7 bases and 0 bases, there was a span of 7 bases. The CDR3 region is CSASDSGANVLTF. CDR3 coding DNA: TGCAGCGCGTCGGACTCTGGGGCCAACGTCCTGACTTTC.

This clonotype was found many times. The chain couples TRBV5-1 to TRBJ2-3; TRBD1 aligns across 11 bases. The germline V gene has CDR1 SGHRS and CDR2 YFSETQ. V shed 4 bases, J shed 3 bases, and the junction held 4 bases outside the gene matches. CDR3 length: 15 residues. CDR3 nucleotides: TGCGCCAGCAGCCCGGACAGGGGGCTAACAGATACGCAGTATTTT. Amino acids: CASSPDRGLTDTQYF.

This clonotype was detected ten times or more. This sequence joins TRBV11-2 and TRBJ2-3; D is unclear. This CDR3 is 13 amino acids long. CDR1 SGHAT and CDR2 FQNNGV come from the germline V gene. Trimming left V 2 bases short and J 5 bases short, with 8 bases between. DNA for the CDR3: TGTGCCAGCAGCTTATCTAGGGAAGATACGCAGTATTTT. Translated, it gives CASSLSREDTQYF. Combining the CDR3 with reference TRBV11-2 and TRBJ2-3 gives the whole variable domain EAGVAQSPRYKIIEKRQSVAFWCNPISGHATLYWYQQILGQGPKLLIQFQNNGVVDDSQLPKDRFSAERLKGVDSTLKIQPAKLEDSAVYLCASSLSREDTQYFGPGTRLTVL.

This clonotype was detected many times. As DNA, the CDR3 is TGTGCCAGCAGCCAAGTCCCGGGACTAGGTTACGAGCAGTACTTC. Translating it yields CASSQVPGLGYEQYF. The chain employs TRBV3-1 and TRBJ2-7; 8 nucleotides agree with TRBD2. Germline-derived CDR1 and CDR2 are LGHDT and YNNKEL (reference sequence). The CDR3 extends over 15 amino acids. The V and J ends lost 1 base and 4 bases, in that order; junction bases with no gene match: 6.

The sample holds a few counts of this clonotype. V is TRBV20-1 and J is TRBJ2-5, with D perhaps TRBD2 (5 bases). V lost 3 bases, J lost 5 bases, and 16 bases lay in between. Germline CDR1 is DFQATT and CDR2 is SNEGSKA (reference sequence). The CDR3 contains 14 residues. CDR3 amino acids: CSARGRVTRETQYF. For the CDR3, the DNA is TGCAGTGCTAGGGGAAGGGTCACTAGGGAGACCCAGTACTTC.

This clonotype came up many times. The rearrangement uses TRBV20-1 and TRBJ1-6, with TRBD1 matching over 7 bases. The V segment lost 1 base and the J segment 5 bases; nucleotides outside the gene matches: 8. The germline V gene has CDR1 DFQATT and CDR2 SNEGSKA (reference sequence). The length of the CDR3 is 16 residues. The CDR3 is CSARASGTANNSPLHF. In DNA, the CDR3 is TGCAGTGCTAGAGCCTCCGGGACAGCCAATAATTCACCCCTCCACTTT.